A single T cell receptor beta chain is shown here with its context. This entry belongs to a study of tumor T cells in aggressive B-cell lymphoma. After removal of 3 bases from V and 2 bases from J, the junction contained 15 bases not matched to a gene. CDR1 is SGDLS and CDR2 is YYNGEE in the germline V gene. The CDR3 contains 19 residues. Only in-frame clones appear in the TCRdb table, and some are missing; sequencing was by immunoSEQ multiplex PCR. The sample lists roughly 500 clones; about nine tenths were seen once. The rearrangement uses TRBV9 and TRBJ2-3; 10 positions agree with TRBD1. The clonotype comes from an adult with diffuse large B cell lymphoma. Source material: tumor tissue. The DNA of the CDR3 is TGTGCCAGCAGCGGGACTCCGGGACAGGGGAGCCTACCCACAGATACGCAGTATTTT. Protein sequence: CASSGTPGQGSLPTDTQYF.